This TCR beta chain appears in the sequencing data of a study of cytomegalovirus exposure and HLA in healthy donors. The overall study: Assignment to the Caucasian-associated ancestry cluster applied to more than 75% of the approximately 420 genotyped donors. Study observations and caveats: Researchers reported in a later analysis that a missense DCLRE1C variant was tied to TCR beta V- and J-gene trimming. TCR beta sequences numbering around 15,000 were associated with HLA alleles at 0.05 false discovery rate in a later analysis.

V was pared by 2 bases and J by 0 bases, with 7 bases between. Per the germline V gene, CDR1 is MNHEY and CDR2 is SVGAGI. This CDR3 is 14 amino acids long. Use of 60 Vbeta and 13 Jbeta primers characterized the PCR. Assay used: immunoSEQ multiplex PCR; TCRdb lists only in-frame clones, some missing. This table has around 80,000 clones, 74% appearing once. Notes on this clone: The antigen is undetermined.

The source of this sequence is a man aged 35-49 years in good health and CMV-seropositive. The V and J genes are TRBV6-5 and TRBJ2-5; D remains ambiguous. Sequenced material: PBMCs. The CDR3 loop reads CASSYGQDQETQYF. DNA for the CDR3: TGTGCCAGCAGTTACGGGCAGGACCAAGAGACCCAGTACTTC.